This passage covers 3 T cell receptor beta chains from one sample sequenced in a study of Ad26.COV2.S vaccination and SARS-CoV-2 variants. Profiled with immunoSEQ multiplex PCR; TCRdb holds only in-frame clones, not every one. Found here are around 300,000 clones, about 87% of them singletons; the top ten hold 5.5% to 7%. The treatment: about 20 received Ad26.COV2.S at low or high dose, single or two shots; several received placebo; per-sample allocation not given. Samples analyzed were those drawn on day 63 after the first vaccine or placebo injection. Sequencing was performed on peripheral blood, taken in a trial of Ad26.COV2.S vaccine versus placebo. The receptors were sampled from a person between 18 and 59 years old who received the Ad26.COV2.S COVID-19 vaccine or a placebo.

This clone was seen a few times. This chain joins TRBV6-5 and TRBJ1-4, with D maybe TRBD1 (5 bases). Between the trimmed V and J ends, which lost 9 bases and 6 bases, there was a span of 14 bases. The germline gives CDR1 MNHEY, CDR2 SVGAGI. The CDR3 length is 13 residues. CDR3 bases: TGTGCCAGTAGACAGTCGGAACATGAAAAACTGTTTTTT. Protein: CASRQSEHEKLFF.

This clone is a singleton in its sample. The rearrangement uses TRBV7-2 and TRBJ2-7, with D perhaps matching TRBD2 (6 bases). The CDR3 is 16 residues long. Per germline, CDR1 SGHTA and CDR2 FQGNSA. V lost 5 bases and J lost 1, with 18 bases in between. CDR3 nucleotide sequence: TGTGCCAGCAGCCGTGGGTCGGGGGTTACTTCCTACGAGCAGTACTTC. This encodes CASSRGSGVTSYEQYF.

The chain joins TRBV19 to TRBJ2-1, with 14 bases aligning to TRBD2. CDR3 size: 17 residues. J was trimmed by 4 bases and V by 3 bases; bases with no gene match: 5. Germline CDR1 LNHDA, CDR2 SQIVND (reference sequence). The CDR3 region has the DNA TGTGCCAGTAGTATGGGGACTAGCGGGAGTCAATACAATGAGCAGTTCTTC. Its translation is CASSMGTSGSQYNEQFF.